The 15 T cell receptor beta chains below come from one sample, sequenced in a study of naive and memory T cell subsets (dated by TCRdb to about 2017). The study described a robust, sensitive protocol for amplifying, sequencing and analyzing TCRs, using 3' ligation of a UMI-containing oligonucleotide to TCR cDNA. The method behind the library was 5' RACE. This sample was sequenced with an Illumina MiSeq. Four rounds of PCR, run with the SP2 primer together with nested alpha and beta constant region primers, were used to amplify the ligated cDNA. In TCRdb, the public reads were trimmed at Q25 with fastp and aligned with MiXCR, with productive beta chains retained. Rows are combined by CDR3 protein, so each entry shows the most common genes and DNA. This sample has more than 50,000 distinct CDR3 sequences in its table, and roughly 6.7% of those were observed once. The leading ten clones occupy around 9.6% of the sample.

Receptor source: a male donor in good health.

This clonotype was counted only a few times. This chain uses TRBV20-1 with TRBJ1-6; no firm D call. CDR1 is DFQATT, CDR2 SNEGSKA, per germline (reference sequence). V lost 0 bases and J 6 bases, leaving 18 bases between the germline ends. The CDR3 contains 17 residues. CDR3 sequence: CSARDPQKGMSNSPLHF. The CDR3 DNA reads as TGCAGTGCTAGAGACCCTCAGAAGGGAATGAGTAATTCACCCCTCCACTTT.

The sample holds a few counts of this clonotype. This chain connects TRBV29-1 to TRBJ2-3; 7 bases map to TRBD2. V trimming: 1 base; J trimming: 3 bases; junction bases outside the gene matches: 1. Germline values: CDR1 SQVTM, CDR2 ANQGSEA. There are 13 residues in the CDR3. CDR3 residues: CSVEGGGTDTQYF. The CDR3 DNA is TGCAGCGTTGAAGGCGGGGGAACAGATACGCAGTATTTT.

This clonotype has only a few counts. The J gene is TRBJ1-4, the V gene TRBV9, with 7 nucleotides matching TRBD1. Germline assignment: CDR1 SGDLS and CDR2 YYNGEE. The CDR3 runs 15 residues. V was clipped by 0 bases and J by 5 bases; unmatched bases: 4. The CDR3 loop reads CASSVAGTVNEKLFF. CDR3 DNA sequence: TGTGCCAGCAGCGTAGCCGGGACAGTGAATGAAAAACTGTTTTTT. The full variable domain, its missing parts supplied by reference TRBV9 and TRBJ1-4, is DSGVTQTPKHLITATGQRVTLRCSPRSGDLSVYWYQQSLDQGLQFLIQYYNGEERAKGNILERFSAQQFPDLHSELNLSSLELGDSALYFCASSVAGTVNEKLFFGSGTQLSVL.

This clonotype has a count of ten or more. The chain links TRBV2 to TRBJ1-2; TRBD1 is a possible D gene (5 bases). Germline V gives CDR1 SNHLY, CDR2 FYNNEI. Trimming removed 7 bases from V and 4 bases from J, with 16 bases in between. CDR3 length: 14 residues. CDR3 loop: CASIRTGGSYGYTF. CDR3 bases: TGTGCCAGCATTCGAACCGGGGGATCCTATGGCTACACCTTC.

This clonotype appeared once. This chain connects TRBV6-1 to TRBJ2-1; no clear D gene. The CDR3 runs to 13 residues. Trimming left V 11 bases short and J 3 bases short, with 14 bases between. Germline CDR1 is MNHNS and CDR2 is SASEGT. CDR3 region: CADQAKFYNEQFF. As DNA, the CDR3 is TGTGCCGACCAAGCGAAGTTCTACAATGAGCAGTTCTTC.

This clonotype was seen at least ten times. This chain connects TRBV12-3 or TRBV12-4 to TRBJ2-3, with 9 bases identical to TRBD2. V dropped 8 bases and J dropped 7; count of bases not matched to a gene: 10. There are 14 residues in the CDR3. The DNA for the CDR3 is TGTGCCAGCTTAAATGCGGGAGGGGGTAATACGCAGTATTTT. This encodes CASLNAGGGNTQYF.

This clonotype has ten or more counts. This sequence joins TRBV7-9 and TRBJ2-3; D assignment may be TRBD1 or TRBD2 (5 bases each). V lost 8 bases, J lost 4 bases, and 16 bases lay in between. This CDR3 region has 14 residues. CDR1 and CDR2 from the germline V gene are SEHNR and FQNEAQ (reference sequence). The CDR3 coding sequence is TGTGCCAGCGAATTGTTTCTGGGGGCAGATACGCAGTATTTT. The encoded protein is CASELFLGADTQYF.

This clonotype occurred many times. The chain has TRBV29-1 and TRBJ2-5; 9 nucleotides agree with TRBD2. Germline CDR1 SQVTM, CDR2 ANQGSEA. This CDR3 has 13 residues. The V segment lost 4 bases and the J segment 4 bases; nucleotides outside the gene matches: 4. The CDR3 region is CSVVSGSSETQYF. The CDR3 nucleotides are TGCAGCGTTGTTAGCGGGAGTTCAGAGACCCAGTACTTC.

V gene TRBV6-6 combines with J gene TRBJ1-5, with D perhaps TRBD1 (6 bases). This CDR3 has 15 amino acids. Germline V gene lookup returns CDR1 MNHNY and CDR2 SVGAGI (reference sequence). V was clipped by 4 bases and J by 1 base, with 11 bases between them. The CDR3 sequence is CASSLGTLSNQPQHF. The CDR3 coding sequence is TGTGCCAGCAGTTTGGGGACATTGAGCAATCAGCCCCAGCATTTT.

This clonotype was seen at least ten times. The CDR3 sequence: CASSVGVSGRNTEAFF. The CDR3 region has the DNA TGTGCCAGCAGCGTAGGGGTGTCAGGGAGGAACACTGAAGCTTTCTTT. This chain links TRBV9 with TRBJ1-1, with D tentatively TRBD1 (5 bases). The CDR3 sequence is 16 residues long. Trimming stripped 0 bases from V and 1 base from J, with 13 bases between. Germline CDR1 SGDLS, CDR2 YYNGEE.

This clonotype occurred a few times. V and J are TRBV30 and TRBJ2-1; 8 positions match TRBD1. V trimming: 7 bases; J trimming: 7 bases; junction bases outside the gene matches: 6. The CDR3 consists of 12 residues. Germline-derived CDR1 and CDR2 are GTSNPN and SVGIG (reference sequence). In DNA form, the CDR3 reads TGTGCCTCTCAGGGGGCGCGGAATGAGCAGTTCTTC. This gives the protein CASQGARNEQFF.

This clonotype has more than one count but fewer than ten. CDR3 in amino acids: CATSRPRFPHEQYF. CDR3 bases: TGTGCCACCAGCAGACCAAGGTTTCCCCACGAGCAGTACTTC. The chain couples TRBV15 to TRBJ2-7, with D unresolved. V lost 2 bases, J lost 5 bases, and 13 bases lay in between. Germline V gene lookup returns CDR1 LNHNV and CDR2 YYDKDF (reference sequence). This CDR3 is 14 amino acids long.

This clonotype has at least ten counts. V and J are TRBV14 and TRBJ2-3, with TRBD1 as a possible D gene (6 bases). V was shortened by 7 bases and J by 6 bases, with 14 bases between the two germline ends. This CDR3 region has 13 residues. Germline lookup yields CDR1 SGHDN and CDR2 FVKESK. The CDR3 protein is CASNPGAGDTQYF. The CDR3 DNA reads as TGTGCCAGCAACCCAGGGGCCGGGGATACGCAGTATTTT.

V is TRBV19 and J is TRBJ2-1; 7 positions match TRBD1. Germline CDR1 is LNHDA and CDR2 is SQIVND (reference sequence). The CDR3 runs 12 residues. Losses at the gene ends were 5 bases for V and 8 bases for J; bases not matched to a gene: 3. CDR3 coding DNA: TGTGCCAGTAGTCCCGGGACAGATGAGCAGTTCTTC. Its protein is CASSPGTDEQFF.

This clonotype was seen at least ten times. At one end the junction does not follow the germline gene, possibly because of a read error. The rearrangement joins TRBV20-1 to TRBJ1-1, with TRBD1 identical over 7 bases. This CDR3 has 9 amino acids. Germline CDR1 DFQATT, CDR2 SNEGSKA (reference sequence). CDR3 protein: CSGGTDAIF. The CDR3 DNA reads TGCAGTGGTGGGACAGACGCGATTTTT.